The next 26 T cell receptor beta chains were all read from a single sample in a study of response to subunit inactivated influenza vaccine. Each CDR3 protein gets one entry after TCRdb re-called the RT-PCR reads with MiXCR. The sample records some 640,000 distinct CDR3 sequences, about 15% being singletons. This specimen was PBMCs from blood, taken around 15 days before vaccination. The origin of the receptors is a man aged 45 to 65 who received an inactivated influenza vaccine.

The chain couples TRBV20-1 to TRBJ2-7; perhaps TRBD2 as D (5 bases). This CDR3 is built from 13 residues. Germline lookup yields CDR1 DFQATT and CDR2 SNEGSKA (reference sequence). V lost 0 bases and J 2 bases, leaving 8 bases between the germline ends. CDR3 in DNA: TGCAGTGCTAGAGAAAGTAGCGCCTACGAGCAGTACTTC. Protein product: CSARESSAYEQYF.

This clonotype showed up just a few times. The chain combines TRBV7-2 with TRBJ2-6; D uncertain. V lost 4 bases to trimming and J lost 12 bases, with 16 bases between them. CDR1 and CDR2 (germline): SGHTA, FQGNSA. There are 14 residues in the CDR3. For the CDR3, the DNA is TGTGCCAGCAGCTCTGGCCGGCCCTTACCCGTCCTGACTTTC. Translation gives CASSSGRPLPVLTF.

This clonotype was recorded a few times. The chain is built from TRBV2 and TRBJ2-7; a weak D match, TRBD1 (5 bases). Germline CDR1 and CDR2: SNHLY and FYNNEI. The CDR3 loop spans 11 amino acids. V lost 8 bases and J 6 bases, leaving 11 bases between the germline ends. CDR3 DNA: TGTGCCAGCCAGGCCCAGGGCGAGCAGTACTTC. Protein product: CASQAQGEQYF. Variable domain in full (rest from reference TRBV2 and TRBJ2-7): EPEVTQTPSHQVTQMGQEVILRCVPISNHLYFYWYRQILGQKVEFLVSFYNNEISEKSEIFDDQFSVERPDGSNFTLKIRSTKLEDSAMYFCASQAQGEQYFGPGTRLTVT.

V gene TRBV28 combines with J gene TRBJ1-5; D perhaps matches TRBD1 (6 bases). The CDR3 covers 15 residues. Trimming pared 5 bases from V and 3 bases from J, leaving 14 bases between. Germline V CDR1 and CDR2: MDHEN, SYDVKM. DNA for the CDR3: TGTGCCAGCAGTCCCATCAGGGGTCCCAATCAGCCCCAGCATTTT. It is translated as CASSPIRGPNQPQHF.

Only a few counts were recorded for this clonotype. V is TRBV6-1 and J is TRBJ2-5; unclear D gene. V dropped 5 bases and J dropped 5 bases, with 12 bases sitting between them. There are 13 residues in the CDR3. Germline V gene data show CDR1 as MNHNS and CDR2 as SASEGT. CDR3: CASSPLVGETQYF. CDR3 bases: TGTGCCAGCAGTCCTCTCGTGGGGGAGACCCAGTACTTC.

The sample holds a few counts of this clonotype. The chain joins TRBV6-1 to TRBJ1-4; no clear D gene. Trimming removed 7 bases from V and 4 bases from J, with 13 bases in between. Germline assignment: CDR1 MNHNS and CDR2 SASEGT. This CDR3 has 14 amino acids. The CDR3 protein is CASTGRGRNEKLFF. CDR3 DNA sequence: TGTGCCAGCACCGGGCGAGGGCGTAATGAAAAACTGTTTTTT.

This sequence joins TRBV29-1 and TRBJ2-1; D may be TRBD1 (5 bases). The CDR3 covers 12 residues. V lost 6 bases and J lost 3, with 9 bases in between. Germline V CDR1 and CDR2: SQVTM, ANQGSEA. Written as DNA, the CDR3 is TGCAGCGTGATGACAGACTACAATGAGCAGTTCTTC. The encoded protein is CSVMTDYNEQFF.

In its sample, this clonotype was seen a few times. V usage is TRBV4-2 and J usage is TRBJ2-3; 7 bases are shared with TRBD2. This CDR3 is built from 18 residues. With V trimmed by 0 bases and J by 1 base, 10 bases remained unmatched. Looked up from germline, CDR1 is LGHNA and CDR2 is YNFKEQ. In DNA form, the CDR3 reads TGTGCCAGCAGCCAAGAAGCGGGATGGCTCACCCGCACAGATACGCAGTATTTT. It encodes CASSQEAGWLTRTDTQYF.

V usage is TRBV5-1 and J usage is TRBJ2-1; 7 bases align to TRBD2. Trimming removed 6 bases from V and 0 bases from J; junction bases left unmatched: 3. Germline V gene lookup returns CDR1 SGHRS and CDR2 YFSETQ. CDR3 length: 14 residues. The CDR3 region has the DNA TGCGCCAGCACGCGGGAGCGCTCCTACAATGAGCAGTTCTTC. Amino acid sequence: CASTRERSYNEQFF.

This clonotype was picked up one time. J is TRBJ2-7 and V is TRBV28; 12 nucleotides agree with TRBD2. Germline trimming cut 7 bases from V and 3 bases from J; bases unmatched to any gene: 10. The V gene's germline CDR1 is MDHEN and CDR2 SYDVKM. CDR3 length: 16 residues. As DNA, the CDR3 is TGTGCCAGCAACCTAAGACTAGCGGGAGAAAACTACGAGCAGTACTTC. Its translation is CASNLRLAGENYEQYF.

This clonotype was counted only a few times. This sequence joins TRBV27 and TRBJ2-5; D unclear. The CDR3 length is 16 residues. Germline assignment: CDR1 MNHEY and CDR2 SMNVEV (reference sequence). The V end lost 4 bases, the J end lost 4 bases, and 19 bases lay between the germline ends. In DNA form, the CDR3 reads TGTGCCAGCAGTTCGTCCCGGGCCACCTGGGGAGAGACCCAGTACTTC. This gives the protein CASSSSRATWGETQYF.

The V call is TRBV7-3, the J call TRBJ2-1; 12 bases map to TRBD2. Germline V gene sequence: CDR1 SGHTA, CDR2 FQGTGA. The CDR3 length is 16 residues. J gave up 7 bases and V 0 bases, and 4 bases lay outside the gene matches. CDR3 in amino acids: CASSLTLAGGPNEQFF. In nucleotides, the CDR3 is TGTGCCAGCAGCTTAACCCTAGCGGGAGGGCCTAATGAGCAGTTCTTC.

The sample holds a few counts of this clonotype. The J gene is TRBJ2-3, the V gene TRBV20-1, with 11 bases that match TRBD2. V lost 6 bases and J lost 2; bases outside the gene matches: 7. CDR1 is DFQATT and CDR2 is SNEGSKA in the germline V gene (reference sequence). The length of the CDR3 is 15 residues. The CDR3 region is CSARPGLADTDTQYF. Written as DNA, the CDR3 is TGCAGTGCCCGCCCGGGACTAGCGGACACAGATACGCAGTATTTT.

The chain has TRBV3-1 and TRBJ2-7; 8 nucleotides agree with TRBD1. The CDR3 contains 15 residues. Trimming removed 4 bases from V and 1 base from J; junction bases left unmatched: 6. Germline assignment: CDR1 LGHDT and CDR2 YNNKEL (reference sequence). CDR3 amino acids: CASSLHRTGSYEQYF. The CDR3 bases are TGTGCCAGCAGCCTCCACAGGACAGGGTCCTACGAGCAGTACTTC.

The chain couples TRBV7-2 to TRBJ2-2, with a tentative D call TRBD1 (5 bases). The V gene's germline CDR1 is SGHTA and CDR2 FQGNSA. V shed 5 bases and J shed 8 bases, with 12 bases lying between them. The CDR3 consists of 13 residues. The CDR3 loop reads CASSAQGWGELFF. The CDR3 DNA reads as TGTGCCAGCAGCGCGCAGGGATGGGGGGAGCTGTTTTTT.

In its sample, this clonotype was seen a few times. This sequence joins TRBV10-3 and TRBJ2-7; possible D gene TRBD1, 6 bases. The CDR3 runs 13 residues. The V gene's germline CDR1 is ENHRY and CDR2 SYGVKD. Trimming left V 7 bases short and J 0 bases short, with 10 bases between. The CDR3 reads CAITWDTSYEQYF. Here the CDR3 DNA reads TGTGCCATCACATGGGACACCTCCTACGAGCAGTACTTC.

This clonotype came up many times. The chain couples TRBV18 to TRBJ1-1; possible D gene TRBD1, 6 bases. Germline V CDR1 and CDR2: KGHSH, LQKENI. V lost 3 bases and J 1 base, leaving 9 bases between the germline ends. The CDR3 contains 14 residues. This chain's CDR3 is CASSPRTENTEAFF. DNA for the CDR3: TGTGCCAGCTCACCTCGGACAGAGAACACTGAAGCTTTCTTT. The variable domain in full, completed from reference TRBV18 and TRBJ1-1, reads NAGVMQNPRHLVRRRGQEARLRCSPMKGHSHVYWYRQLPEEGLKFMVYLQKENIIDESGMPKERFSAEFPKEGPSILRIQQVVRGDSAAYFCASSPRTENTEAFFGQGTRLTVV.

In this sample, this clonotype turned up a few times. The chain combines TRBV6-2 or TRBV6-3 with TRBJ2-1; D could derive from TRBD1 or TRBD2 (5 bases each). This CDR3 region has 12 residues. V was clipped by 5 bases and J by 15 bases, with 17 bases between them. The V gene's germline CDR1 is MNHEY and CDR2 SVGEGT. In DNA, the CDR3 is TGTGCCAGCAGTAACCCACGGGACCCATGGTTCTTC. The encoded protein is CASSNPRDPWFF.

The chain recombines TRBV9 with TRBJ1-2; no reliable D call. The CDR3 runs 13 residues. V dropped 0 bases and J dropped 6 bases, with 9 bases sitting between them. In germline, CDR1 is SGDLS, CDR2 YYNGEE. CDR3 sequence reads: CASSVGEEDGYTF. CDR3 coding DNA: TGTGCCAGCAGCGTAGGGGAGGAGGATGGCTACACCTTC. Variable domain in full (rest from reference TRBV9 and TRBJ1-2): DSGVTQTPKHLITATGQRVTLRCSPRSGDLSVYWYQQSLDQGLQFLIQYYNGEERAKGNILERFSAQQFPDLHSELNLSSLELGDSALYFCASSVGEEDGYTFGSGTRLTVV.

In the case of this clonotype: The missing conserved phenylalanine or tryptophan at the end of this CDR3 makes a read error likely. The chain employs TRBV4-1 and TRBJ2-1; unclear D gene. Germline values: CDR1 MGHRA, CDR2 YSYEKL. V was cut by 1 base and J by 5 bases, with 12 bases left in between. The CDR3 spans 15 residues. CDR3 coding DNA: TGCGCCAGCAGCCAAGTCACTGACGGACACAATGAGCAGTTCCTC. Protein sequence: CASSQVTDGHNEQFL.

The rearrangement links TRBV6-5 to TRBJ2-7, with a weak D call TRBD1 (6 bases). Germline CDR1 MNHEY, CDR2 SVGAGI. This CDR3 contains 13 residues. The V end lost 6 bases, the J end lost 1 base, and 10 bases lay between the germline ends. CDR3 sequence (DNA): TGTGCCAGCAGATATACAGGGTCCTACGAGCAGTACTTC. Protein sequence: CASRYTGSYEQYF.

This clonotype was counted between two and nine times. The chain has TRBV30 and TRBJ2-1; no clear D. CDR1 and CDR2 from the germline V gene are GTSNPN and SVGIG (reference sequence). This CDR3 is built from 14 residues. V gave up 0 bases and J gave up 6 bases, with 12 bases separating them. CDR3 loop: CAWSVVSPSNEQFF. The CDR3 DNA sequence: TGTGCCTGGAGTGTAGTATCACCGAGCAATGAGCAGTTCTTC.

This clonotype showed up just a few times. This rearrangement joins TRBV4-2 to TRBJ2-1; unclear D gene. Trimming took off 1 base at V and 12 bases at J, with 16 bases between the two ends. Germline V gives CDR1 LGHNA, CDR2 YNFKEQ. The CDR3 runs 14 residues. The CDR3 reads CASSQVSQAHGQFF. The CDR3 DNA follows: TGTGCCAGCAGCCAAGTGAGCCAAGCCCATGGGCAGTTCTTC.

The table lists this clonotype with a few counts. The chain combines TRBV28 with TRBJ2-7, with D perhaps matching TRBD1 (5 bases). Looked up from germline, CDR1 is MDHEN and CDR2 is SYDVKM. The CDR3 runs to 14 residues. The V end was cut by 3 bases, the J end by 2 bases, with 11 bases between. CDR3 bases: TGTGCCAGCAGTTTGTTCAGGGATCCCTACGAGCAGTACTTC. It translates to CASSLFRDPYEQYF. The variable domain in full, with the rest retrieved from reference TRBV28 and TRBJ2-7, is DVKVTQSSRYLVKRTGEKVFLECVQDMDHENMFWYRQDPGLGLRLIYFSYDVKMKEKGDIPEGYSVSREKKERFSLILESASTNQTSMYLCASSLFRDPYEQYFGPGTRLTVT.

The rearrangement uses TRBV20-1 and TRBJ2-5; D not resolved. V gave up 3 bases and J gave up 5 bases, with 10 bases separating them. The CDR3 has 12 amino acids. In germline, CDR1 is DFQATT, CDR2 SNEGSKA (reference sequence). In DNA form, the CDR3 reads TGCAGTGCTAGTTGGGATGTGGAGACCCAGTACTTC. Its translation is CSASWDVETQYF.

In this sample, this clonotype turned up a few times. As DNA, the CDR3 is TGCGCCAGCAGCCGAGCCAGCGGGAGTAACACCGGGGAGCTGTTTTTT. Translated, it gives CASSRASGSNTGELFF. The rearrangement links TRBV4-3 to TRBJ2-2, with TRBD2 matching 8 bases. Germline assignment: CDR1 LGHNA and CDR2 YSLEER. This CDR3 has 16 amino acids. V was pared by 4 bases and J by 2 bases, with 6 bases of the junction left unmatched.